Listed below are T cell receptor beta chains from one sample, sequenced in a study of T cell responses to AZD1222 COVID-19 vaccine. Using immunoSEQ multiplex PCR, the repertoire was profiled, and TCRdb retains in-frame clones only, with some absent. This table has around 120,000 clones, around 86% appearing once. The source material was peripheral blood, sampled on day 0 of AZD1222 vaccination. The receptors originated from an adult in good health. CDR3s include the opening cysteine and the closing phenylalanine or tryptophan. A D gene is named only where the DNA matches it firmly. Rows give clone size only sometimes, using once, few, many, or a class for an expanded clone.

>TRBV28|NA|NA|TRBJ2-7
CASRTSGGYEQYF
TGTGCCAGCAGGACCTCCGGGGGATACGAGCAGTACTTC
>TRBV6-5|NA|NA|TRBJ1-1
CASSYWRIQNTEAFF
TGTGCCAGCAGTTACTGGAGGATACAGAACACTGAAGCTTTCTTT
>TRBV30|NA|NA|TRBJ2-5
CAWSPQGGRETQYF
TGTGCCTGGAGTCCTCAAGGGGGGCGGGAGACCCAGTACTTC
>TRBV5-4|NA|NA|TRBJ1-4
CASTLGGARPNEKLFF
TGTGCCAGCACCCTGGGTGGTGCCAGGCCTAATGAAAAACTGTTTTTT
>TRBV6-5|NA|NA|TRBJ2-1
CASSPGVGQFF
TGTGCCAGCAGCCCCGGGGTTGGGCAGTTCTTC
>TRBV4-1|NA|few|TRBJ2-5
CASSGVQETQYF
TGCGCCAGCAGCGGCGTCCAAGAGACCCAGTACTTC
>TRBV7-8|NA|NA|TRBJ2-2
CASSLRTGANTGELFF
TGTGCCAGCAGCTTAAGAACCGGGGCGAACACCGGGGAGCTGTTTTTT
>TRBV24-1|NA|NA|TRBJ2-7
CATSDSQGPNEQYF
TGTGCCACCAGTGATTCACAGGGCCCCAACGAGCAGTACTTC
>TRBV29-1|NA|NA|TRBJ2-5
CSGLGIRAGGDQETQYF
TGCAGCGGCCTCGGTATTAGGGCCGGGGGAGATCAAGAGACCCAGTACTTC
>TRBV7-9|NA|NA|TRBJ2-1
CASSPGSRVNEQFF
TGTGCCAGCAGCCCAGGGTCCAGGGTCAATGAGCAGTTCTTC
>TRBV27|NA|NA|TRBJ1-1
CASSFRQGASAFF
TGTGCCAGCAGTTTCAGGCAGGGTGCGTCGGCTTTCTTT
>TRBV4-1|TRBD1|NA|TRBJ1-4
CASSLRGQARGEKLFF
TGCGCCAGCAGCCTCCGAGGACAGGCCCGGGGCGAAAAACTGTTTTTT
>TRBV11-3|NA|NA|TRBJ2-2
CASSAGQAPGGELFF
TGTGCCAGCAGCGCTGGGCAGGCCCCTGGGGGGGAGCTGTTTTTT
>TRBV7-2|NA|NA|TRBJ2-7
CASSLLTAYEQYF
TGTGCCAGCAGCTTATTAACGGCCTACGAGCAGTACTTC
>TRBV19|TRBD1|NA|TRBJ1-1
CASSSTGTVENTEAFF
TGTGCCAGTAGCTCAACCGGGACAGTCGAGAACACTGAAGCTTTCTTT
>TRBV10-3|NA|NA|TRBJ2-1
CAIRDTNEQFF
TGTGCCATCAGGGACACCAATGAGCAGTTCTTC
>TRBV5-1|NA|NA|TRBJ1-1
CASRPRTDSDTEAFF
TGCGCCAGCAGACCCCGGACCGATTCAGACACTGAAGCTTTCTTT
>TRBV9|NA|once|TRBJ2-5
CASSDRPPGTQYF
TGTGCCAGCAGCGACCGCCCTCCGGGGACCCAGTACTTC
>TRBV5-1|TRBD2|NA|TRBJ2-3
CASSTSPPSSGGVSDTQYF
TGCGCCAGCAGCACCTCACCTCCTTCTAGCGGGGGGGTGTCAGATACGCAGTATTTT
>TRBV9|NA|NA|TRBJ2-5
CASSVGAGDFSETQYF
TGTGCCAGCAGCGTAGGGGCAGGGGACTTCTCGGAGACCCAGTACTTC
>TRBV7-9|NA|NA|TRBJ2-1
CASISPGDEQFF
TGTGCCAGCATCTCTCCCGGGGATGAGCAGTTCTTC
>TRBV27|TRBD2|once|TRBJ2-7
CAPRSGGLAGGPVLYEQYF
TGTGCCCCCAGGTCCGGGGGACTAGCGGGAGGGCCGGTCCTATACGAGCAGTACTTC
>TRBV11-2|NA|NA|TRBJ2-3
CASSFSGLSTDTQYF
TGTGCCAGCAGCTTTAGCGGCCTGAGCACAGATACGCAGTATTTT
>TRBV27|NA|NA|TRBJ2-3
CASSLSRAGKGTDTQYF
TGTGCCAGCAGTTTATCGAGGGCGGGGAAGGGCACAGATACGCAGTATTTT
>TRBV7-9|NA|NA|TRBJ1-5
CASKGLGNQPQHF
TGTGCCAGCAAAGGGTTGGGCAATCAGCCCCAGCATTTT
>TRBV10-3|TRBD1|NA|TRBJ1-2
CAISPGGQDYGYTF
TGTGCCATCAGCCCGGGCGGACAGGACTATGGCTACACCTTC
>TRBV12-3/TRBV12-4|NA|once|TRBJ1-5
CASSGSSNQPQHF
TGTGCCAGCAGTGGAAGTAGCAATCAGCCCCAGCATTTT
>TRBV7-9|TRBD2|once|TRBJ2-1
CASRLAVNNEQFF
TGTGCCAGCCGACTAGCCGTAAACAATGAGCAGTTCTTC
>TRBV7-9|NA|once|TRBJ2-5
CASSSSGAGETQYF
TGTGCCAGCAGTAGCTCAGGGGCGGGAGAGACCCAGTACTTC
>TRBV6-1|TRBD1|few|TRBJ1-5
CASSAQGDRGNQPQHF
TGTGCCAGCAGTGCCCAAGGGGACAGGGGGAATCAGCCCCAGCATTTT
>TRBV5-1|TRBD2|NA|TRBJ2-3
CASRRRGAPDTQYF
TGCGCCAGCAGGAGGCGGGGGGCCCCAGATACGCAGTATTTT
>TRBV7-3|NA|once|TRBJ2-1
CASSPPRGNEQFF
TGTGCCAGCAGCCCTCCCAGGGGCAATGAGCAGTTCTTC
>TRBV4-1|NA|NA|TRBJ1-6
CASSQFSREHSPLHF
TGCGCCAGCAGCCAGTTCTCCAGGGAACATTCACCCCTCCACTTT
>TRBV29-1|NA|NA|TRBJ1-1
CSVDWKTEAFF
TGCAGCGTTGATTGGAAGACTGAAGCTTTCTTT
>TRBV6-5|NA|NA|TRBJ2-7
CASSYLGAGSSYEQYF
TGTGCCAGCAGTTACCTCGGGGCAGGGAGCTCCTACGAGCAGTACTTC
>TRBV3-1/TRBV3-2|NA|NA|TRBJ1-2
CASSPGEGYTF
TGTGCCAGCAGCCCGGGAGAGGGCTACACCTTC
>TRBV6-2/TRBV6-3|NA|few|TRBJ2-7
CASRYRGHEQYF
TGTGCCAGCAGATACCGGGGGCACGAGCAGTACTTC